Listed here are 32 T cell receptor beta chains from one sample, sequenced in a study of low-dose radiotherapy and immunotherapy resistance in tumors. Described time point: after trial treatment. Treatment specified: LDRT plus nivolumab, ipilimumab, low-dose cyclophosphamide and aspirin (RACIN trial). TRAV and TRBV primers primed cDNA for both TCRalpha and TCRbeta. The authors ran 15 to 20 PCR cycles to amplify TCRs with a constant-region primer and V-primer adapter. TCRdb fed the reads into MiXCR, producing one record per CDR3 protein. Of approximately 100,000 distinct CDR3 sequences in the sample, less than 25% were seen once. The specimen was PBMCs, collected after low-dose radiotherapy plus immunotherapy. These receptors all stem from a male donor with prostate cancer.

This clonotype was recorded many times. The CDR3 reads CASSGEGTEAFF. CDR3 bases: TGCGCCAGCAGTGGGGAGGGCACTGAAGCTTTCTTT. The gene calls are TRBV5-1 and TRBJ1-1; D gene unclear. Germline-derived CDR1 and CDR2 are SGHRS and YFSETQ. The V end lost 5 bases, the J end lost 4 bases, and 9 bases lay between the germline ends. CDR3 length: 12 amino acids.

The chain carries TRBV29-1 and TRBJ2-3; TRBD1 is a possible D gene (5 bases). The CDR3 is 12 residues long. CDR1 is SQVTM, CDR2 ANQGSEA, per germline. V lost 5 bases and J lost 7, with 13 bases in between. CDR3 region: CSVPKDSNTQYF. The CDR3 DNA reads TGCAGCGTTCCCAAAGACAGCAATACGCAGTATTTT.

A note on this clonotype: A far larger clone is a single base away, which makes a read error likely. This chain joins TRBV11-2 and TRBJ2-1, with a tentative D call TRBD1 (5 bases). Germline V gene data show CDR1 as SGHAT and CDR2 as FQNNGV. The V end was cut by 4 bases, the J end by 7 bases, with 14 bases between. This CDR3 comprises 14 residues. The CDR3 loop reads CASSSRTLWNEQFF. The DNA for the CDR3 is TGTGCCAGCAGCTCCCGGACACTTTGGAATGAGCAGTTCTTC.

This clonotype was seen repeatedly, ten times or more. The chain uses TRBV7-2 and TRBJ2-5; D assignment may be TRBD1 or TRBD2 (6 bases each). CDR3 size: 15 residues. CDR1 SGHTA and CDR2 FQGNSA come from the germline V gene. The V gene lost 5 bases and the J gene lost 2 bases, with 15 bases spanning the gap. In DNA form, the CDR3 reads TGTGCCAGCAGCCCCATGGGGGGCTGGCAAGAGACCCAGTACTTC. This translates into CASSPMGGWQETQYF.

The chain couples TRBV11-2 to TRBJ2-3; D possibly corresponds to TRBD2 (7 bases). Germline lookup yields CDR1 SGHAT and CDR2 FQNNGV. V was clipped by 5 bases and J by 7 bases, with 22 bases between them. The CDR3 is 16 residues long. Here the CDR3 reads CASSPPGGLSGNTQYF. The CDR3 coding sequence is TGTGCCAGCAGCCCCCCGGGGGGCCTCAGCGGGAATACGCAGTATTTT.

This clonotype was found many times. This chain joins TRBV12-3 or TRBV12-4 and TRBJ2-1, with 8 bases identical to TRBD1. V was pared by 5 bases and J by 2 bases, with 5 bases of the junction left unmatched. The length of the CDR3 is 15 residues. The CDR3 DNA follows: TGTGCCAGCAGTAAACAGGGGGTCACCTACAATGAGCAGTTCTTC. Amino acids: CASSKQGVTYNEQFF.

A note on this clonotype: The likely explanation is a read error, given a far larger clone one base away. This chain uses TRBV5-1 with TRBJ2-7; TRBD2 aligns across 11 bases. The CDR3 is 15 residues long. Germline loops: CDR1 SGHRS, CDR2 YFSETQ. V dropped 3 bases and J dropped 7; count of bases not matched to a gene: 9. The CDR3 sequence is CASSSTSGGYNEQYF. The DNA for the CDR3 is TGCGCCAGCAGCTCCACTAGCGGGGGCTACAATGAGCAGTACTTC.

Worth noting for this clonotype: This probably arose from a read error, given a far larger clone one base away. CDR3 sequence (DNA): TGCGCCAGCAGCCAACAGGCCTACAATGAGCAGTTCTTC. It is translated as CASSQQAYNEQFF. The gene calls are TRBV4-3 and TRBJ2-1; D is undetermined. Trimming took off 2 bases at V and 2 bases at J, with 4 bases between the two ends. Germline V gives CDR1 LGHNA, CDR2 YSLEER. The CDR3 length is 13 residues.

There are many counts of this clonotype. This chain connects TRBV30 to TRBJ1-1; D call uncertain. The CDR3 totals 11 residues. The ends were cut back, 7 bases at V and 3 bases at J, with 9 bases in the middle. Germline V gene lookup returns CDR1 GTSNPN and CDR2 SVGIG (reference sequence). This CDR3 reads CASYTDTEAFF. The CDR3 coding sequence is TGTGCCTCCTATACGGACACTGAAGCTTTCTTT.

This clonotype was seen ten or more times. The chain links TRBV5-5 to TRBJ1-1; 9 nucleotides line up with TRBD1. The junction had 8 bases not matched to a gene; V was cut back by 4 bases and J by 7 bases. The germline V gene has CDR1 SGHKS and CDR2 YYEKEE (reference sequence). CDR3 length: 14 residues. CDR3 sequence: CASSPSTGGNEAFF. The CDR3 region has the DNA TGTGCCAGCAGCCCGTCAACAGGGGGCAATGAAGCTTTCTTT.

This chain joins TRBV11-2 and TRBJ1-1, with D maybe TRBD1 (6 bases). Deletions cut 5 bases from V and 5 bases from J, with 15 bases between. Germline assignment: CDR1 SGHAT and CDR2 FQNNGV. CDR3 size: 14 residues. The CDR3 spells CASSPTRGGTEAFF. The CDR3 DNA reads as TGTGCCAGCAGCCCGACCCGAGGGGGGACTGAAGCTTTCTTT.

In its sample, this clonotype was seen many times. This chain uses TRBV19 with TRBJ1-5; 7 nucleotides agree with TRBD1. This CDR3 contains 14 residues. Germline V CDR1 and CDR2: LNHDA, SQIVND (reference sequence). V gave up 4 bases and J gave up 5 bases; unmatched junction bases: 5. CDR3 amino acids: CASSTGTDYQPQHF. The CDR3 bases are TGTGCCAGTAGTACCGGGACAGATTATCAGCCCCAGCATTTT.

This clonotype was seen ten or more times. This chain connects TRBV10-3 to TRBJ2-5; 11 positions agree with TRBD1. J gave up 5 bases and V 3 bases, and 8 bases lay outside the gene matches. The CDR3 runs 16 residues. Germline CDR1 ENHRY, CDR2 SYGVKD. The CDR3 loop reads CAISEAGQGARETQYF. CDR3 sequence (DNA): TGTGCCATCAGTGAAGCCGGACAGGGGGCTCGGGAGACCCAGTACTTC.

This clonotype occurred a few times. The rearrangement links TRBV7-9 to TRBJ1-6, with D possibly being TRBD1 (5 bases). Trimming pared 2 bases from V and 10 bases from J, leaving 12 bases between. The CDR3 runs 14 residues. Germline CDR1 SEHNR, CDR2 FQNEAQ (reference sequence). This CDR3 is CASSLSGTGSPLHF. The DNA of the CDR3 is TGTGCCAGCAGCTTATCAGGGACTGGATCACCCCTCCACTTT.

This clonotype was seen repeatedly, ten times or more. The chain combines TRBV6-8 with TRBJ2-7; TRBD2 might be the D (6 bases). Germline V gives CDR1 MNHGY, CDR2 SAAAGT. The V and J ends lost 5 bases and 3 bases respectively, with 11 bases between them. The length of the CDR3 is 13 residues. CDR3 DNA sequence: TGTGCCAGCAGTCCCCCGGGGGTCTACGAGCAGTACTTC. Its protein is CASSPPGVYEQYF.

This clonotype was recorded a few times. The chain carries TRBV4-1 and TRBJ2-7, with TRBD2 as a possible D gene (6 bases). The CDR3 extends over 13 amino acids. Per germline, CDR1 MGHRA and CDR2 YSYEKL. V lost 1 base and J lost 6, with 10 bases in between. The CDR3 loop is CASSQVPGGEQYF. CDR3 nucleotides: TGCGCCAGCAGCCAAGTTCCCGGGGGCGAGCAGTACTTC.

This clonotype was observed at least ten times. The chain couples TRBV12-3 or TRBV12-4 to TRBJ1-2; D ambiguous. The V end lost 7 bases, the J end lost 8 bases, and 23 bases lay between the germline ends. The CDR3 runs 15 residues. This CDR3 reads CASTPAKEDPSGYTF. CDR3 coding DNA: TGTGCCAGCACCCCAGCTAAGGAGGACCCCTCCGGCTACACCTTC.

On this clonotype itself: A far more abundant clone sits one base away, making this likely a read error. The chain employs TRBV12-3 or TRBV12-4 and TRBJ2-7; tentatively, D is TRBD2 (6 bases). The V end lost 5 bases, the J end lost 7 bases, and 24 bases lay between the germline ends. This CDR3 has 16 amino acids. CDR3 in amino acids: CASSPGTRSSYNEQYF. In nucleotides, the CDR3 is TGTGCCAGCAGTCCAGGGACTCGGAGCTCCTACAATGAGCAGTACTTC.

The chain couples TRBV19 to TRBJ1-5; 9 nucleotides agree with TRBD1. Looked up from germline, CDR1 is LNHDA and CDR2 is SQIVND (reference sequence). J lost 5 bases, V lost 2 bases, and 1 base had no gene match. The length of the CDR3 is 14 residues. The CDR3 loop reads CASSIWTGDQPQHF. CDR3 DNA sequence: TGTGCCAGTAGTATATGGACAGGGGATCAGCCCCAGCATTTT.

Points on this clonotype: With only one base between it and a far larger clone, this is likely a read error. V is TRBV5-4 and J is TRBJ2-7; possibly TRBD1 or TRBD2 for D (6 bases each). This CDR3 comprises 14 residues. The germline V and J ends were trimmed by 2 bases and 7 bases, with 16 bases remaining between them. Germline V lookup: CDR1 SGHNT, CDR2 YYREEE (reference sequence). CDR3 DNA: TGTGCCAGCAGCTTACGGGGGCGTTATGGTGAGCAGTACTTC. Its translation: CASSLRGRYGEQYF.

This clonotype was seen ten or more times. V gene TRBV11-2 combines with J gene TRBJ1-6, with no clear D. This CDR3 contains 17 residues. Trimming cost V 0 bases and J 0 bases, with 9 bases left between them. Germline loops: CDR1 SGHAT, CDR2 FQNNGV. The CDR3 spells CASSLDFRSSYNSPLHF. The CDR3 nucleotides read TGTGCCAGCAGCTTAGATTTTAGGAGCTCCTATAATTCACCCCTCCACTTT. Full variable domain (outside the CDR3, taken from reference TRBV11-2 and TRBJ1-6): EAGVAQSPRYKIIEKRQSVAFWCNPISGHATLYWYQQILGQGPKLLIQFQNNGVVDDSQLPKDRFSAERLKGVDSTLKIQPAKLEDSAVYLCASSLDFRSSYNSPLHFGNGTRLTVT.

This clonotype has a count of ten or more. V and J are TRBV6-5 and TRBJ2-7; 8 positions agree with TRBD2. The junction had 13 bases not matched to a gene; V was cut back by 0 bases and J by 3 bases. This CDR3 has 18 amino acids. Per germline, CDR1 MNHEY and CDR2 SVGAGI. This chain's CDR3 is CASSYSSPVRGGIYEQYF. Here the CDR3 DNA reads TGTGCCAGCAGTTACTCGAGTCCGGTTCGGGGGGGCATCTACGAGCAGTACTTC.

As for this clonotype: One end of the junction varies from germline; a read error may be responsible. V gene TRBV10-3 combines with J gene TRBJ2-7; TRBD2 is a possible D gene (6 bases). Germline V gene sequence: CDR1 ENHRY, CDR2 SYGVKD. The CDR3 extends over 14 amino acids. The CDR3, as DNA: TGTGCCATCAGTGAGAGGGGTGGGGGGAACGAGCATTACTTC. Protein: CAISERGGGNEHYF.

The table lists this clonotype with many counts. The chain links TRBV13 to TRBJ2-2; D is perhaps TRBD1 (5 bases). Deletions cut 5 bases from V and 5 bases from J, with 12 bases between. The length of the CDR3 is 14 residues. The germline V gene has CDR1 PRHDT and CDR2 FYEKMQ (reference sequence). The CDR3 spells CASSRERGTGELFF. The CDR3 nucleotides read TGTGCCAGCAGCCGTGAAAGGGGAACCGGGGAGCTGTTTTTT.

The rearrangement links TRBV28 to TRBJ2-7, with D possibly TRBD1 on 5 matching bases. The CDR3 extends over 15 amino acids. V lost 2 bases and J 0 bases, leaving 11 bases between the germline ends. Germline V lookup: CDR1 MDHEN, CDR2 SYDVKM. The CDR3 loop is CASSLVGPPSYEQYF. The CDR3 region has the DNA TGTGCCAGCAGTTTAGTGGGGCCTCCCTCCTACGAGCAGTACTTC.

This clonotype showed up many times. The chain joins TRBV19 to TRBJ1-3; D may be TRBD1 (5 bases). Trimming stripped 4 bases from V and 6 bases from J, with 22 bases between. CDR3 size: 17 residues. Germline CDR1 reads LNHDA; CDR2 reads SQIVND (reference sequence). CDR3 protein: CASSTPRGQFETNTIYF. For the CDR3, the DNA is TGTGCCAGTAGTACCCCTCGTGGACAATTCGAGACAAACACCATATATTTT.

This clonotype was observed at least ten times. The chain carries TRBV11-2 and TRBJ2-7; D assignment may be TRBD1 or TRBD2 (7 bases each). This CDR3 spans 16 amino acids. V was cut by 5 bases and J by 4 bases, with 21 bases left in between. Per germline, CDR1 SGHAT and CDR2 FQNNGV. The CDR3 region has the DNA TGTGCCAGCAGCGCCATCTCAGGGGGGGGAGGGTACGAGCAGTACTTC. Residues: CASSAISGGGGYEQYF.

The CDR3 spells CAISDEQGVYGYTF. The CDR3 region has the DNA TGTGCCATCAGTGATGAACAGGGGGTCTATGGCTACACCTTC. The chain couples TRBV10-3 to TRBJ1-2; 8 nucleotides align to TRBD1. Germline CDR1 reads ENHRY; CDR2 reads SYGVKD. The CDR3 loop spans 14 amino acids. V trimming: 3 bases; J trimming: 4 bases; junction bases outside the gene matches: 4.

This clonotype was seen at least ten times. V and J are TRBV4-1 and TRBJ1-4; D perhaps matches TRBD1 (5 bases). The CDR3 is made up of 15 amino acids. Germline V gene sequence: CDR1 MGHRA, CDR2 YSYEKL. V shed 0 bases and J shed 3 bases, with 8 bases lying between them. The CDR3 sequence: CASSQDWDPNEKLFF. The CDR3 region has the DNA TGCGCCAGCAGCCAAGATTGGGACCCTAATGAAAAACTGTTTTTT.

In this sample, this clonotype turned up many times. The J gene is TRBJ1-5, the V gene TRBV2; D unresolved. Trimming left V 6 bases short and J 3 bases short, with 12 bases between. The V gene's germline CDR1 is SNHLY and CDR2 FYNNEI. This CDR3 has 14 residues. DNA of the CDR3: TGTGCCAGCAGAACGGACGGTGACAATCAGCCCCAGCATTTT. As protein: CASRTDGDNQPQHF. Complete variable domain (other parts from reference TRBV2 and TRBJ1-5): EPEVTQTPSHQVTQMGQEVILRCVPISNHLYFYWYRQILGQKVEFLVSFYNNEISEKSEIFDDQFSVERPDGSNFTLKIRSTKLEDSAMYFCASRTDGDNQPQHFGDGTRLSIL.

This clonotype appeared many times. The V call is TRBV27, the J call TRBJ1-2; no firm D call. The CDR3 runs 16 residues. The germline CDR1 and CDR2 sequences are MNHEY and SMNVEV (reference sequence). V was shortened by 2 bases and J by 1 base, with 14 bases between the two germline ends. CDR3 amino acids: CASSLVRDLDNYGYTF. In DNA, the CDR3 is TGTGCCAGCAGTTTAGTGCGGGATTTAGATAACTATGGCTACACCTTC.

This chain joins TRBV11-2 and TRBJ1-1; D is possibly TRBD1 (6 bases). The CDR3 totals 18 residues. V lost 0 bases, J lost 3 bases, and 20 bases lay in between. In germline, CDR1 is SGHAT, CDR2 FQNNGV. The CDR3 here is CASSLDWGRTNLYTEAFF. DNA for the CDR3: TGTGCCAGCAGCTTAGATTGGGGGCGAACAAATCTTTACACTGAAGCTTTCTTT. The complete variable domain, with remaining parts taken from reference TRBV11-2 and TRBJ1-1, reads EAGVAQSPRYKIIEKRQSVAFWCNPISGHATLYWYQQILGQGPKLLIQFQNNGVVDDSQLPKDRFSAERLKGVDSTLKIQPAKLEDSAVYLCASSLDWGRTNLYTEAFFGQGTRLTVV.